This passage covers 10 T cell receptor beta chains from one sample sequenced in a study of T cell changes during pregnancy in multiple sclerosis. Assay used: immunoSEQ multiplex PCR; TCRdb lists only in-frame clones, some missing. The sample includes approximately 40,000 clones, more than 75% of them seen just once. Sequenced here: CD4+ T cells from peripheral blood mononuclear cells, sampled in the first trimester of pregnancy. These receptors were taken from a female donor with multiple sclerosis, enrolled in a pregnancy study.

In its sample, this clone was seen once. The chain joins TRBV6-1 to TRBJ2-2, with D tentatively TRBD2 (6 bases). CDR3 length equals 15 residues. Germline V CDR1 and CDR2: MNHNS, SASEGT. Trimming pared 5 bases from V and 5 bases from J, leaving 15 bases between. CDR3 in DNA: TGTGCCAGCAGTCCGACGGGAGTGAAGACCGGGGAGCTGTTTTTT. Translated: CASSPTGVKTGELFF.

The rearrangement uses TRBV7-3 and TRBJ2-1, with 14 bases lining up with TRBD2. Germline V CDR1 and CDR2: SGHTA, FQGTGA. The CDR3 contains 17 residues. After removal of 5 bases from V and 5 bases from J, the junction contained 8 bases not matched to a gene. In nucleotides, the CDR3 is TGTGCCAGCAGCCCTCGGACTAGCGGGGGGCTTAACAATGAGCAGTTCTTC. Amino acids: CASSPRTSGGLNNEQFF.

The rearrangement uses TRBV6-4 and TRBJ2-3; D might be TRBD1 (5 bases). CDR1 and CDR2 (germline): MRHNA, SNTAGT. CDR3 length: 15 amino acids. With 3 bases removed from V and 6 bases from J, the gap between germline ends came to 16 bases. CDR3 sequence (DNA): TGTGCCAGCAGTGAACTTGGGCAGGGTCGCGATACGCAGTATTTT. Encoded protein: CASSELGQGRDTQYF.

V usage is TRBV18 and J usage is TRBJ2-7, with 8 bases fitting TRBD1. Germline CDR1 KGHSH, CDR2 LQKENI. V lost 1 base, J lost 3 bases, and 2 bases stayed unmatched. The CDR3 extends over 14 amino acids. The CDR3 here is CASSPRGQGYEQYF. CDR3 nucleotides: TGTGCCAGCTCACCACGCGGACAGGGCTACGAGCAGTACTTC.

The V gene is TRBV7-2, the J gene TRBJ2-3; 8 nucleotides align to TRBD2. Germline loops: CDR1 SGHTA, CDR2 FQGNSA. The length of the CDR3 is 15 residues. The junction had 11 bases not matched to a gene; V was cut back by 5 bases and J by 7 bases. As DNA, the CDR3 is TGTGCCAGCAGCAGGTCGGGGGGGCCGGCGAATACGCAGTATTTT. Translating it yields CASSRSGGPANTQYF.

This chain joins TRBV9 and TRBJ1-3, with a possible D match to TRBD1 (5 bases). Germline V gene data show CDR1 as SGDLS and CDR2 as YYNGEE. CDR3 length equals 16 residues. Trimming took off 3 bases at V and 3 bases at J, with 16 bases between the two ends. The CDR3, as DNA: TGTGCCAGCAGCGCTGTGTCCGGGGGGTTTGGAAACACCATATATTTT. Encoded protein: CASSAVSGGFGNTIYF.

The chain employs TRBV19 and TRBJ2-6; 7 bases match TRBD1. V lost 5 bases, J lost 3 bases, and 7 bases stayed unmatched. Germline V CDR1 and CDR2: LNHDA, SQIVND (reference sequence). This CDR3 region has 16 residues. CDR3 DNA sequence: TGTGCCAGTAGTCCCAGGGGGTGGGGTGGGGCCAACGTCCTGACTTTC. This gives the protein CASSPRGWGGANVLTF.

The chain links TRBV4-1 to TRBJ1-5; possibly TRBD1 for D (6 bases). Trimming left V 5 bases short and J 4 bases short, with 9 bases between. CDR1 and CDR2 (germline): MGHRA, YSYEKL. The CDR3 extends over 13 amino acids. CDR3 sequence (DNA): TGCGCCAGCAGCAAGGACAGTAATCAGCCCCAGCATTTT. Its protein product is CASSKDSNQPQHF.

The table lists this clone with a count of one. The CDR3 DNA sequence: TGTGCCTTAACGGGAGGATCTAATGGAAACACCATATATTTT. As protein: CALTGGSNGNTIYF. V and J are TRBV30 and TRBJ1-3; D gene unclear. V shed 7 bases and J shed 3 bases, with 16 bases lying between them. The length of the CDR3 is 14 residues. The germline V gene has CDR1 GTSNPN and CDR2 SVGIG (reference sequence).

The chain recombines TRBV28 with TRBJ2-1, with TRBD2 matching 11 bases. This CDR3 is built from 15 residues. Unmatched junction bases numbered 7, after V lost 5 bases and J lost 7 bases. Germline loops: CDR1 MDHEN, CDR2 SYDVKM. The CDR3: CASSLLAGVGNEQFF. The CDR3 nucleotides are TGTGCCAGCAGTCTACTAGCGGGAGTAGGTAATGAGCAGTTCTTC.